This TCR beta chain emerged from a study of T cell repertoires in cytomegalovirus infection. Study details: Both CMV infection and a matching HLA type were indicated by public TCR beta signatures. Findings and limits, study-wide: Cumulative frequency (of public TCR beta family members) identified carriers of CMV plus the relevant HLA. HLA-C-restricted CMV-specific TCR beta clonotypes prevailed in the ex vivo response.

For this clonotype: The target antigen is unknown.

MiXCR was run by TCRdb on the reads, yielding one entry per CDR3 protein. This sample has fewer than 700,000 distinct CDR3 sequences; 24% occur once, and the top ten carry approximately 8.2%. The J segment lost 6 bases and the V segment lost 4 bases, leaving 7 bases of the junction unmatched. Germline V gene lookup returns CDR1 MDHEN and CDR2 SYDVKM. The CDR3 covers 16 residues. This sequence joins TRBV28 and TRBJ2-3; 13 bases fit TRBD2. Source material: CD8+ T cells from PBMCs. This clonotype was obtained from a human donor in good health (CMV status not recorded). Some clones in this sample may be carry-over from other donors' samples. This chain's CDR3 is CASSSRTSGGRDTQYF. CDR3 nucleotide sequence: TGTGCCAGCAGTTCCAGGACTAGCGGGGGCCGGGATACGCAGTATTTT.